The clone carrying this T cell receptor (beta chain) showed up just a few times. The length of the CDR3 is 13 residues. V shed 8 bases and J shed 5 bases, with 12 bases lying between them. Germline CDR1 reads WNHNN; CDR2 reads SYGVQD (reference sequence). Here immunoSEQ multiplex PCR was the method, and the copy in TCRdb shows in-frame clones only, minus some. The repertoire has approximately 150,000 clones, approximately 86% of them found once; the top ten carry just under 0.95%. The data belong to a study of blood T cell repertoires in COVID-19. The sequence came from a woman between 50 and 59 years old with acute or convalescent COVID-19. Material for sequencing was peripheral blood. The chain has TRBV10-1 and TRBJ2-2; a possible D gene is TRBD2 (6 bases). For the CDR3, the DNA is TGCGCCAGCGGACTACAGAATACCGGGGAGCTGTTTTTT. It is translated as CASGLQNTGELFF.